The 5 T cell receptor beta chains given below trace back to one sample, sequenced in a study of T cell repertoires in ileal Crohn's disease. The assay was immunoSEQ multiplex PCR, and TCRdb's table has in-frame clones only and misses some. The sample comprises more than 9,000 clones, about 80% of which are singletons, and 3.5% to 5.5% rests with the top ten. What was sequenced was ileal tissue. The receptors were gathered from an adult with Crohn's disease.

The chain couples TRBV11-3 to TRBJ2-1, with TRBD2 matching over 7 bases. The CDR3 covers 15 residues. J gave up 2 bases and V 1 base, and 2 bases lay outside the gene matches. In germline, CDR1 is SGHNT, CDR2 YENEEA. CDR3 residues: CASSLGGGTYNEQFF. The DNA for the CDR3 is TGTGCCAGCAGCTTAGGCGGGGGTACCTACAATGAGCAGTTCTTC.

The V gene is TRBV5-4, the J gene TRBJ1-1, with D perhaps TRBD1 (5 bases). Trimming cost V 4 bases and J 1 base, with 11 bases left between them. The CDR3 contains 14 residues. Germline lookup yields CDR1 SGHNT and CDR2 YYREEE (reference sequence). The CDR3 bases are TGTGCCAGCAGCCGGGGGGTAGGGAACACTGAAGCTTTCTTT. This translates into CASSRGVGNTEAFF.

Judged by abundance, this clone is medium-sized. CDR3 coding DNA: TGCGCCAGCAGCCAAGATGGGACTAGCGGTTACAATGAGCAGTTCTTC. Translated, it gives CASSQDGTSGYNEQFF. The chain employs TRBV4-1 and TRBJ2-1, with 11 nucleotides matching TRBD2. With V trimmed by 0 bases and J by 4 bases, 2 bases remained unmatched. In germline, CDR1 is MGHRA, CDR2 YSYEKL. CDR3 length: 16 residues.

V gene TRBV7-2 combines with J gene TRBJ2-5; 8 nucleotides agree with TRBD1. Per germline, CDR1 SGHTA and CDR2 FQGNSA. V lost 6 bases and J lost 2; bases outside the gene matches: 14. CDR3 length: 17 amino acids. Here the CDR3 DNA reads TGTGCCAGCAGTCCTAGGCCTGGGACAGGCTTACAAGAGACCCAGTACTTC. Translated, it gives CASSPRPGTGLQETQYF.

The chain combines TRBV29-1 with TRBJ1-1, with D hard to call. Germline CDR1 reads SQVTM; CDR2 reads ANQGSEA. CDR3 length: 13 residues. Trimming took off 5 bases at V and 1 base at J, with 11 bases between the two ends. CDR3 DNA sequence: TGCAGCGTTTTACGGGATGCGAACACTGAAGCTTTCTTT. Residues: CSVLRDANTEAFF.